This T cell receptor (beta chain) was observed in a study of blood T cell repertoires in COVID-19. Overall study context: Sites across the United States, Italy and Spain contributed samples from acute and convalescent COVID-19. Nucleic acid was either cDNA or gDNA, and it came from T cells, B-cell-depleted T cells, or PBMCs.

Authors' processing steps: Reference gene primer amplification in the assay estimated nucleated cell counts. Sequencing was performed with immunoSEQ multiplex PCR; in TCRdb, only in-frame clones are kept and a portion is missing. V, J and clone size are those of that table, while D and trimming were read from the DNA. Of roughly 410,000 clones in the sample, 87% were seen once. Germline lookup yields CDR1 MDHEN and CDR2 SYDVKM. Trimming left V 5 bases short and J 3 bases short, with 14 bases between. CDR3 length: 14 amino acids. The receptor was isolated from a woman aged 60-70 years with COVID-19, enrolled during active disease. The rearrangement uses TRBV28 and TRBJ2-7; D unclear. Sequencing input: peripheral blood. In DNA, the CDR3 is TGTGCCAGCAGTCTCCTTGAGCCGCTCTACGAGCAGTACTTC. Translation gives CASSLLEPLYEQYF.